This T cell receptor beta chain was captured by sequencing in a study of siplizumab effects on memory and regulatory T cells. Assay: immunoSEQ multiplex PCR; the TCRdb copy retains only in-frame clones and omits some. Among some 100,000 clones listed, around 90% were seen once. Overall study results and limits: Assignment of a naive or memory phenotype failed for roughly 80-97% of the proliferating CD4+ or CD8+ clones.

About this clone itself: The target antigen is unknown.

The CDR3 has 16 amino acids. CDR1 is SGDLS, CDR2 YYNGEE, per germline. Trimming took 4 bases from V and 2 from J; bases not matched to a gene: 3. Sequencing was performed on Tregs sorted from blood. The TCR originated in a human donor in good health. This chain uses TRBV9 with TRBJ1-6, with 10 bases lining up with TRBD1. CDR3: CASSLDRGTYNSPLHF. For the CDR3, the DNA is TGTGCCAGCAGCTTGGACAGGGGGACCTATAATTCACCCCTCCACTTT.